This TCR beta chain comes out of a study of siplizumab effects on memory and regulatory T cells. Study-wide findings and caveats: The alloresponse seemed to draw substantially on naive T cells, which appeared more diverse than memory cells. For mappable alloreactive CD4+ clones, the mean Treg-derived fraction was 68.8% with siplizumab and 26.9% in controls.

For every sample, 75,000 to 100,000 TCR templates were assayed. Some clones are missing from TCRdb's copy, which holds only in-frame ones; the method was immunoSEQ multiplex PCR. This repertoire shows 110,000 or so clones, 90% to 95% found once; its top ten account for around 0.16%. On this clone: Its target is not known.

This CDR3 spans 11 amino acids. Germline V gene data show CDR1 as GTSNPN and CDR2 as SVGIG (reference sequence). V lost 2 bases and J lost 8; bases outside the gene matches: 3. This TCR was recovered from a human donor in good health. The sample consisted of non-Treg CD4+ T cells sorted from blood. J is TRBJ2-7 and V is TRBV30, with 7 bases lining up with TRBD1. CDR3 sequence: CAWSTGAKQYF. The CDR3 DNA reads as TGTGCCTGGAGTACAGGGGCCAAGCAGTACTTC.